This T cell receptor beta chain stems from a study of CD8+ T cells in alopecia areata. Findings and caveats of the study: Scalp sequencing captures resident alphabeta T cells of normal skin too. In lesional scalp, particularly from alopecia totalis/universalis, clonality was higher than in normal scalp.

This clone has only one observation. No antigen is known for it. Individuals with alopecia areata gave both lesional scalp punch biopsies and peripheral blood for collection. Using a FACSAria, the CD4+ and CD8+ T cells were sorted from the PBMCs. RNA extraction and reverse transcription yielded cDNA as sequencing template. The table came from immunoSEQ multiplex PCR; TCRdb's copy has only in-frame clones and leaves some out. The sample carries over 150,000 clones, around 63% recorded once. With 5 bases removed from V and 13 bases from J, the gap between germline ends came to 12 bases. The CDR3 is 11 residues long. Per germline, CDR1 SEHNR and CDR2 FQNEAQ (reference sequence).

This sample comprised CD4+ T cells sorted from blood, obtained at week 0. This receptor was identified in a human donor with alopecia areata. The chain joins TRBV7-9 to TRBJ2-1, with D possibly called TRBD1 or TRBD2 (5 bases each). This CDR3 reads CASSPGQRQFF. Here the CDR3 DNA reads TGTGCCAGCAGCCCGGGGCAGAGACAGTTCTTC. Drawing the rest from reference TRBV7-9 and TRBJ2-1, the complete variable domain is DTGVSQNPRHKITKRGQNVTFRCDPISEHNRLYWYRQTLGQGPEFLTYFQNEAQLEKSRLLSDRFSAERPKGSFSTLEIQRTEQGDSAMYLCASSPGQRQFFGPGTRLTVL.